A single sample gave rise to the 24 T cell receptor beta chains below, sequenced in a study of blood T cell repertoires in COVID-19. Only in-frame clones appear in the TCRdb table, and some are missing; sequencing was by immunoSEQ multiplex PCR. The data contain fewer than 200,000 clones, roughly 80% of them singletons. Sequencing was carried out using peripheral blood. These receptors originate from a man aged 55 to 69 with acute or convalescent COVID-19.

The CDR3 loop is CASSDVSGGDEQYF. The CDR3 DNA reads TGTGCCAGCAGTGATGTGTCGGGGGGCGATGAGCAGTACTTC. This chain connects TRBV2 to TRBJ2-7, with D maybe TRBD2 (7 bases). Germline lookup yields CDR1 SNHLY and CDR2 FYNNEI. This CDR3 region has 14 residues. V was cut by 3 bases and J by 7 bases, with 16 bases left in between.

The chain has TRBV4-2 and TRBJ2-5, with 7 nucleotides matching TRBD1. Trimming at V came to 1 base and at J to 4 bases, leaving 18 bases not matched to a gene. Germline lookup yields CDR1 LGHNA and CDR2 YNFKEQ. The CDR3 sequence is 19 residues long. CDR3 sequence (DNA): TGTGCCAGCAGCCAAGGCATTCAGGGGGTGGGGGTACGTCCAGAGACCCAGTACTTC. Its protein product is CASSQGIQGVGVRPETQYF.

J is TRBJ1-2 and V is TRBV19; D is uncertain. CDR1 is LNHDA, CDR2 SQIVND, per germline (reference sequence). The CDR3 is made up of 14 amino acids. V was shortened by 5 bases and J by 1 base, with 11 bases between the two germline ends. This CDR3 is CASSPLRVNYGYTF. For the CDR3, the DNA is TGTGCCAGTAGTCCGTTGCGGGTTAACTATGGCTACACCTTC.

In nucleotides, the CDR3 is TGTGCCAGCACCTTCCGGCGGGTTAGCACAGATACGCAGTATTTT. This encodes CASTFRRVSTDTQYF. The chain is built from TRBV7-2 and TRBJ2-3, with TRBD2 as a possible D gene (5 bases). Trimming took off 7 bases at V and 0 bases at J, with 14 bases between the two ends. This CDR3 spans 15 amino acids. The germline CDR1 and CDR2 sequences are SGHTA and FQGNSA.

The chain carries TRBV28 and TRBJ2-7, with D tentatively TRBD2 (5 bases). This CDR3 has 14 residues. The V gene lost 2 bases and the J gene lost 2 bases, with 10 bases spanning the gap. Germline CDR1 and CDR2: MDHEN and SYDVKM. The CDR3 DNA reads TGTGCCAGCAGTTTAGTTAGCGCTCCCTACGAGCAGTACTTC. Encoded protein: CASSLVSAPYEQYF. Variable domain in full (rest from reference TRBV28 and TRBJ2-7): DVKVTQSSRYLVKRTGEKVFLECVQDMDHENMFWYRQDPGLGLRLIYFSYDVKMKEKGDIPEGYSVSREKKERFSLILESASTNQTSMYLCASSLVSAPYEQYFGPGTRLTVT.

A single count supports this clone. The rearrangement uses TRBV4-2 and TRBJ1-6; 10 positions match TRBD1. Looked up from germline, CDR1 is LGHNA and CDR2 is YNFKEQ. V shed 2 bases, J shed 9 bases, and the junction held 7 bases outside the gene matches. The CDR3 totals 16 residues. This CDR3 reads CASSQLYRDRGSPLHF. The CDR3 DNA reads as TGTGCCAGCAGCCAACTCTACCGGGACAGGGGTTCACCCCTCCACTTT.

The genes are TRBV13 and TRBJ1-5, with D possibly TRBD1 on 6 matching bases. The CDR3 runs to 17 residues. V was shortened by 5 bases and J by 0 bases, with 17 bases between the two germline ends. Germline CDR1 is PRHDT and CDR2 is FYEKMQ (reference sequence). CDR3 nucleotide sequence: TGTGCCAGCAGCCTAGAACGTGGACAGAGTAGCAATCAGCCCCAGCATTTT. Amino acid sequence: CASSLERGQSSNQPQHF.

This clone was seen a few times. The V gene is TRBV7-8, the J gene TRBJ1-2; no firm D call. Germline assignment: CDR1 SGHVS and CDR2 FQNEAQ. Trimming removed 6 bases from V and 4 bases from J, with 12 bases in between. The CDR3 covers 13 residues. CDR3 amino acids: CASSPGRGYGYTF. As DNA, the CDR3 is TGTGCCAGCAGTCCCGGGCGGGGCTATGGCTACACCTTC.

The genes are TRBV19 and TRBJ2-3; TRBD2 agrees at 12 bases. CDR1 is LNHDA and CDR2 is SQIVND in the germline V gene (reference sequence). This CDR3 spans 16 amino acids. The V and J ends lost 5 bases and 2 bases, in that order; junction bases with no gene match: 5. The CDR3 loop reads CASSSLAGGLTDTQYF. CDR3 DNA sequence: TGTGCCAGTAGTTCTCTAGCGGGGGGGCTCACAGATACGCAGTATTTT.

The chain uses TRBV13 and TRBJ2-7; 8 bases are a match to TRBD2. Trimming at V came to 0 bases and at J to 0 bases, leaving 4 bases not matched to a gene. CDR3 length: 16 amino acids. CDR1 PRHDT and CDR2 FYEKMQ come from the germline V gene (reference sequence). This CDR3 is CASSLGRGGFSYEQYF. The CDR3 coding sequence is TGTGCCAGCAGCTTAGGCCGGGGGGGGTTCTCCTACGAGCAGTACTTC. Combining the CDR3 with reference TRBV13 and TRBJ2-7 gives the whole variable domain AAGVIQSPRHLIKEKRETATLKCYPIPRHDTVYWYQQGPGQDPQFLISFYEKMQSDKGSIPDRFSAQQFSDYHSELNMSSLELGDSALYFCASSLGRGGFSYEQYFGPGTRLTVT.

The chain uses TRBV3-1 (or the pseudogene TRBV3-2) and TRBJ1-1; 8 bases agree with TRBD1. CDR3 size: 15 residues. Germline CDR1 LGHDT, CDR2 YNNKEL (reference sequence). The ends lost 3 bases at V and 4 bases at J; junction bases unmatched: 7. The CDR3 coding sequence is TGTGCCAGCAGCCAGCGTCCCACAGGGGGCACTGAAGCTTTCTTT. Translating it yields CASSQRPTGGTEAFF.

About this clone: The sample carries other DNA sequences with the same CDR3. The chain joins TRBV6-5 to TRBJ1-6, with 10 bases fitting TRBD1. This CDR3 is 15 amino acids long. With V trimmed by 0 bases and J by 8 bases, 1 base remained unmatched. In germline, CDR1 is MNHEY, CDR2 SVGAGI. The CDR3 spells CASSYSTGGDSPLHF. CDR3 nucleotide sequence: TGTGCCAGCAGTTACTCGACAGGGGGCGATTCACCCCTCCACTTT.

The chain employs TRBV9 and TRBJ2-5; TRBD2 matches 10 bases. V gave up 0 bases and J gave up 1 base; unmatched junction bases: 9. The CDR3 has 18 residues. Germline assignment: CDR1 SGDLS and CDR2 YYNGEE. The DNA for the CDR3 is TGTGCCAGCAGCGTAGGAGCCGGAACTAGCGGGGCCCAAGAGACCCAGTACTTC. This encodes CASSVGAGTSGAQETQYF.

The rearrangement joins TRBV7-9 to TRBJ2-1, with 11 bases matching TRBD2. Germline assignment: CDR1 SEHNR and CDR2 FQNEAQ (reference sequence). CDR3 length: 16 amino acids. After removal of 1 base from V and 8 bases from J, the junction contained 7 bases not matched to a gene. CDR3 bases: TGTGCCAGCAGCTTAGATAGCGGGAGGGCCAGGGATGAGCAGTTCTTC. This encodes CASSLDSGRARDEQFF.

This chain's CDR3 is CASSYDRGNTEAFF. The CDR3 DNA is TGTGCCAGCTCATACGACAGGGGGAACACTGAAGCTTTCTTT. The chain links TRBV18 to TRBJ1-1; 8 bases map to TRBD1. Germline trimming cut 5 bases from V and 1 base from J; bases unmatched to any gene: 3. CDR3 length equals 14 residues. CDR1 is KGHSH, CDR2 LQKENI, per germline.

The sample holds one count of this clone. A read error may account for a junction end that differs from germline. This sequence joins TRBV15 and TRBJ2-7; D may be TRBD1 (6 bases). The germline V gene has CDR1 LNHNV and CDR2 YYDKDF (reference sequence). The CDR3 loop spans 15 amino acids. This CDR3 is CATSNRDTYFYGQYF. CDR3 bases: TGTGCCACCAGCAACCGGGACACTTACTTCTACGGGCAGTACTTC.

This chain joins TRBV4-2 and TRBJ2-3, with 11 positions matching TRBD2. The CDR3 sequence is 18 residues long. Germline CDR1 LGHNA, CDR2 YNFKEQ. J was trimmed by 0 bases and V by 0 bases; bases with no gene match: 5. The CDR3 region is CASSQEVAGGWSTDTQYF. CDR3 in DNA: TGTGCCAGCAGCCAAGAAGTAGCGGGGGGGTGGAGCACAGATACGCAGTATTTT.

This chain joins TRBV6-5 and TRBJ2-2; a weak D match, TRBD2 (5 bases). From germline, CDR1 is MNHEY and CDR2 SVGAGI. Trimming shortened V by 6 bases and J by 4 bases, and 9 bases separated the two germline ends. The CDR3 totals 13 residues. The CDR3 region has the DNA TGTGCCAGCAGCGGGGTGTTCACCGGGGAGCTGTTTTTT. Amino acid sequence: CASSGVFTGELFF.

The chain uses TRBV4-2 and TRBJ1-6; D gene ambiguous. Germline V gives CDR1 LGHNA, CDR2 YNFKEQ. Trimming removed 3 bases at V and 0 bases at J, with 12 bases between. The CDR3 runs 17 residues. The CDR3 DNA reads as TGTGCCAGCAGCCAGGAGACCCAGAGCTCCTATAATTCACCCCTCCACTTT. Its protein product is CASSQETQSSYNSPLHF.

This clone occurred a few times. V is TRBV6-5 and J is TRBJ1-2; D gene ambiguous. Trimming took 1 base from V and 4 from J, leaving 7 bases between them. The CDR3 consists of 13 residues. Germline V gene data show CDR1 as MNHEY and CDR2 as SVGAGI. The CDR3 bases are TGTGCCAGCAGTTACTATGGCAGCTATGGCTACACCTTC. As protein: CASSYYGSYGYTF.

The chain carries TRBV6-1 and TRBJ1-1; 9 bases fit TRBD1. V shed 2 bases, J shed 0 bases, and the junction held 10 bases outside the gene matches. Germline values: CDR1 MNHNS, CDR2 SASEGT. There are 18 residues in the CDR3. The chain's CDR3 is CASSEFPDRGFLNTEAFF. The CDR3 DNA is TGTGCCAGCAGTGAATTTCCGGACAGGGGATTTTTGAACACTGAAGCTTTCTTT.

CDR3 coding DNA: TGTGCCAGCAGTTACTCGAACAGGGCTGAAGCTTTCTTT. This translates into CASSYSNRAEAFF. The chain links TRBV6-5 to TRBJ1-1, with D maybe TRBD1 (6 bases). The germline V and J ends were trimmed by 0 bases and 6 bases, with 8 bases remaining between them. From germline, CDR1 is MNHEY and CDR2 SVGAGI. The CDR3 spans 13 residues.

This clone was counted once. This rearrangement joins TRBV2 to TRBJ2-3; 13 bases map to TRBD2. Trimming removed 6 bases from V and 5 bases from J; junction bases left unmatched: 5. The germline gives CDR1 SNHLY, CDR2 FYNNEI. The CDR3 extends over 15 amino acids. The DNA for the CDR3 is TGTGCCAGCAGCGCACTAGCGGGGGGGCAAGATACGCAGTATTTT. It codes for CASSALAGGQDTQYF.

The chain recombines TRBV20-1 with TRBJ1-3; tentatively, D is TRBD1 (5 bases). The CDR3 has 14 amino acids. The germline V and J ends were trimmed by 3 bases and 2 bases, with 11 bases remaining between them. Germline lookup yields CDR1 DFQATT and CDR2 SNEGSKA (reference sequence). CDR3 sequence (DNA): TGCAGTGCTAGTCATCAGGGTACTGGAAACACCATATATTTT. The encoded protein is CSASHQGTGNTIYF.